Listed below are T cell receptor beta chains from one sample, sequenced in a study of spatial heterogeneity in lung cancer. TCRdb redid the calling of the 5' RACE reads with MiXCR, one entry per CDR3 protein. In the table there are about 86,000 distinct CDR3 sequences, around 12% of which are singletons. The input for sequencing was PBMCs, taken at surgery. The receptors were gathered from a male donor with early-stage non-small cell lung cancer. Both conserved end residues are part of each CDR3. D genes are given only for firm matches. For some rows the clone size is stated as once, few or many, or as a class when expanded; others skip it.

d_call,clone_size,j_call,v_call,cdr3_nt,cdr3_aa
TRBD1,few,TRBJ1-1,TRBV2,TGTGCCAGCAGTTCCGGGACAGTGGGGGGAGCTTTCTTT,CASSSGTVGGAFF
TRBD1,many,TRBJ1-2,TRBV29-1,TGCAGCGTTCCTTTTGACAGGGGGCACTATGGCTACACCTTC,CSVPFDRGHYGYTF
TRBD2,.,TRBJ2-3,TRBV20-1,TGCAGTGCTAGAGATCCCGTGGCGGGAGGGCCAGATACGCAGTATTTT,CSARDPVAGGPDTQYF
.,few,TRBJ2-2,TRBV18,TGTGCCAGCTCAAAGGACACCGGGGAGCTGTTTTTT,CASSKDTGELFF
TRBD1,.,TRBJ2-3,TRBV12-3/TRBV12-4,TGTGCCAGCAGCCTAGACAGGGTTCCGAGCACAGATACGCAGTATTTT,CASSLDRVPSTDTQYF
TRBD2,.,TRBJ2-5,TRBV7-2,TGTGCCAGCAGCTTGGGACTAGTGTATATTCAAGAGACCCAGTACTTC,CASSLGLVYIQETQYF
.,.,TRBJ2-1,TRBV4-1,TGCGCCAGCAGCCAAGTCCTAGCGTCGCCCGGCAATGAGCAGTTCTTC,CASSQVLASPGNEQFF
.,few,TRBJ1-2,TRBV12-5,TGTGCTAGTGGTTTGGTAGTCGATGGCTACACCTTC,CASGLVVDGYTF
.,many,TRBJ2-5,TRBV29-1,TGCAGCGTGGGGCGGGGCAACCAAGAGACCCAGTACTTC,CSVGRGNQETQYF
.,many,TRBJ1-4,TRBV29-1,TGCAGCGGGGGCCGTAGGGACGACGAAAAACTGTTTTTT,CSGGRRDDEKLFF
.,few,TRBJ2-5,TRBV11-2,TGTGCCAGCAGCTTAAATTGGCGGCAAGAGACCCAGTACTTC,CASSLNWRQETQYF
.,few,TRBJ2-3,TRBV19,TGTGCCAGTAGTCGAGGAGTAGCCGCTAGCACAGATACGCAGTATTTT,CASSRGVAASTDTQYF
.,.,TRBJ2-1,TRBV20-1,TGCAGTGCTAAGGGACGCACCTTCTCCTACAATGAGCAGTTCTTC,CSAKGRTFSYNEQFF
TRBD2,few,TRBJ2-3,TRBV5-1,TGCGCCAGCAGCCCAGATGGCGGGGGAGTCACAGATACGCAGTATTTT,CASSPDGGGVTDTQYF
.,.,TRBJ2-7,TRBV7-9,TGTGCCAGCAGCCTTGAAGGGGGGGCCCTCGAGCAGTACTTC,CASSLEGGALEQYF
.,few,TRBJ1-6,TRBV7-9,TGTGCCAGCAGCTCTGCAGGGGTTCCTTATAATTCACCCCTCCACTTT,CASSSAGVPYNSPLHF
.,few,TRBJ2-5,TRBV5-5,TGTGCCAGCAGTTTTGCCCTGACAGTCAGGGAGACCCAGTACTTC,CASSFALTVRETQYF
.,.,TRBJ2-1,TRBV29-1,TGCAGCGTTCACCCAGCTCACAGGGACCATGACAATGAGCAGTTCTTC,CSVHPAHRDHDNEQFF
.,.,TRBJ2-4,TRBV7-3,TGTGCCAACTCTGACAGAGCCAAAAACATTCAGTACTTC,CANSDRAKNIQYF
.,.,TRBJ2-7,TRBV20-1,TGCAGTGCTAGACGCCGATCCAGGGGCGCGGACGAGCAGTACTTC,CSARRRSRGADEQYF
.,.,TRBJ2-1,TRBV30,TGTGCCTGGAAAGCTGAGTCTGAGCAGTTCTTC,CAWKAESEQFF
.,.,TRBJ1-5,TRBV5-6,TGTGCCAGCAGCCTTGGGTGGGGGTACGGTCAGCCCCAGCATTTT,CASSLGWGYGQPQHF
.,few,TRBJ1-2,TRBV10-3,TGTGCCATCAGTGAGTCGGAAGAGTATGGCTACACCTTC,CAISESEEYGYTF